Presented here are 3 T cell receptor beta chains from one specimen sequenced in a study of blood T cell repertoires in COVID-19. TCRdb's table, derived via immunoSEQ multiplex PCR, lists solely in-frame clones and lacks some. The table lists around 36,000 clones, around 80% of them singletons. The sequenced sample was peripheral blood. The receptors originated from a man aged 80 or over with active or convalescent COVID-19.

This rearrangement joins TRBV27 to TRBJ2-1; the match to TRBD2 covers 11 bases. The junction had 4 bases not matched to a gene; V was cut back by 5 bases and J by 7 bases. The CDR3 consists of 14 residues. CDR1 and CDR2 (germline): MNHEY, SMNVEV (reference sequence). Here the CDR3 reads CASSVVAGGNEQFF. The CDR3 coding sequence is TGTGCCAGCAGTGTTGTAGCGGGAGGGAATGAGCAGTTCTTC.

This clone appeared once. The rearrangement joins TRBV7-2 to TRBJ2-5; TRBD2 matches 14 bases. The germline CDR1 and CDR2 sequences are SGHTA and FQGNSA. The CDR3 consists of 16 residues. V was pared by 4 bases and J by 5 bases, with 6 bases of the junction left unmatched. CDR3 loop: CASSSGTSGSWETQYF. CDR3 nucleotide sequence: TGTGCCAGCAGCTCTGGGACTAGCGGGAGTTGGGAGACCCAGTACTTC.

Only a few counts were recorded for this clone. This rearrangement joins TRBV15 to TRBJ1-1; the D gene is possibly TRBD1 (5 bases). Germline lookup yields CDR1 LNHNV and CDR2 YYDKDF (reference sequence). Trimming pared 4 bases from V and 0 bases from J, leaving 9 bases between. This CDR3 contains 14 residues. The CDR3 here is CATSKQALNTEAFF. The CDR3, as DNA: TGTGCCACCAGCAAACAGGCCTTGAACACTGAAGCTTTCTTT. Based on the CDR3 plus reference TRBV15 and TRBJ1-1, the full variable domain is DAMVIQNPRYQVTQFGKPVTLSCSQTLNHNVMYWYQQKSSQAPKLLFHYYDKDFNNEADTPDNFQSRRPNTSFCFLDIRSPGLGDTAMYLCATSKQALNTEAFFGQGTRLTVV.